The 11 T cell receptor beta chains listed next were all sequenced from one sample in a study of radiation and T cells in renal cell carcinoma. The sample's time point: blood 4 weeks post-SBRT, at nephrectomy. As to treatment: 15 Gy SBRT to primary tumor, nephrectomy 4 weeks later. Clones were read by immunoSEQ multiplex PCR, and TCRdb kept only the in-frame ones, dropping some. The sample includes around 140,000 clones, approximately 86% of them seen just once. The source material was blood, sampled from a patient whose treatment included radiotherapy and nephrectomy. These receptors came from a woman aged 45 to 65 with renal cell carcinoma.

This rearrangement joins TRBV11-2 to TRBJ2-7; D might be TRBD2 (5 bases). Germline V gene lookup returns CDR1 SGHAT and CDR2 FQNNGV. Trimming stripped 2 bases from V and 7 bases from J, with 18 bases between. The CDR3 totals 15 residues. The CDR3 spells CASSLNPLETGEQYF. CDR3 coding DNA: TGTGCCAGCAGCTTAAACCCGCTAGAGACGGGGGAGCAGTACTTC.

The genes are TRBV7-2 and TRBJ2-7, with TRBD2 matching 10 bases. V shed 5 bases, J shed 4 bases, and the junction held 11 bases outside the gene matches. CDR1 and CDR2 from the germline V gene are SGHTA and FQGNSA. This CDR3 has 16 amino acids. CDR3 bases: TGTGCCAGCAGCCCCCAACGGGGACTAGCGCCTTACGAGCAGTACTTC. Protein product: CASSPQRGLAPYEQYF. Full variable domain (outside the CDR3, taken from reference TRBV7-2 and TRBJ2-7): GAGVSQSPSNKVTEKGKDVELRCDPISGHTALYWYRQSLGQGLEFLIYFQGNSAPDKSGLPSDRFSAERTGGSVSTLTIQRTQQEDSAVYLCASSPQRGLAPYEQYFGPGTRLTVT.

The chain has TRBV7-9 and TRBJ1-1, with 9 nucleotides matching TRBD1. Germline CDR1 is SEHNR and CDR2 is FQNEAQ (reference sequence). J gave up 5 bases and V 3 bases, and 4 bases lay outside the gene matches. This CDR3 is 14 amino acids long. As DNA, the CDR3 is TGTGCCAGCAGCTTGGGACAGGGTTGGACTGAAGCTTTCTTT. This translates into CASSLGQGWTEAFF.

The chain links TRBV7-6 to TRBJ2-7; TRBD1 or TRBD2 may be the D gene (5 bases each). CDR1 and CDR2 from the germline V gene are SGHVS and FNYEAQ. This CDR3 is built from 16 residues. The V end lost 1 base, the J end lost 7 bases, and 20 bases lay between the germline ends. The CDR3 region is CASSLGGASGPGEQYF. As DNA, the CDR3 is TGTGCCAGCAGCTTAGGAGGGGCCTCTGGACCGGGGGAGCAGTACTTC.

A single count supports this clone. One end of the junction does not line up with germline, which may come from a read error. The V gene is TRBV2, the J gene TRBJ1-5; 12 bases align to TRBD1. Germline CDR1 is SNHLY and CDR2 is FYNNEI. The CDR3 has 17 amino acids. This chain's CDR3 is CATSGTGGFFGNQPQHF. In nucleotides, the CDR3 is TGTGCCACCAGTGGGACAGGGGGCTTTTTTGGCAATCAGCCCCAGCATTTT.

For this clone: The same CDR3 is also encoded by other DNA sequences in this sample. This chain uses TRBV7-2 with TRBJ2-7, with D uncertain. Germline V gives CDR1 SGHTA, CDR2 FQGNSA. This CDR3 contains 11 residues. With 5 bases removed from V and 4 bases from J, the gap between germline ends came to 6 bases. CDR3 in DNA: TGTGCCAGCAGCCCGTCTTACGAGCAGTACTTC. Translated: CASSPSYEQYF.

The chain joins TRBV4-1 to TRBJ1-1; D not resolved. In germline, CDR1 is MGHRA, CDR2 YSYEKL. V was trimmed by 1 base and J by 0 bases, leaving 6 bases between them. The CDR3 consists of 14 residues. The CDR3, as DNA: TGCGCCAGCAGCCAAGGGCATTTGAACACTGAAGCTTTCTTT. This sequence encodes CASSQGHLNTEAFF.

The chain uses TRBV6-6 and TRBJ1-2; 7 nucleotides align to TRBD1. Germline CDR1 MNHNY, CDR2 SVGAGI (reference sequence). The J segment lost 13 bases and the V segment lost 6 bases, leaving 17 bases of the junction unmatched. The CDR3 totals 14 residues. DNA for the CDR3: TGTGCCAGCAGCCAGGGGGGGGGTCGTCGCTTCTTCACCTTC. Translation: CASSQGGGRRFFTF.

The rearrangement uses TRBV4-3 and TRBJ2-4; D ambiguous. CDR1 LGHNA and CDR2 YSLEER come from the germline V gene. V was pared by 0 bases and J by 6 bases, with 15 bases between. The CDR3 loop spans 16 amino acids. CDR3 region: CASSQDPTAGGNIQYF. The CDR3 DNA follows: TGCGCCAGCAGCCAAGACCCTACGGCCGGTGGAAACATTCAGTACTTC.

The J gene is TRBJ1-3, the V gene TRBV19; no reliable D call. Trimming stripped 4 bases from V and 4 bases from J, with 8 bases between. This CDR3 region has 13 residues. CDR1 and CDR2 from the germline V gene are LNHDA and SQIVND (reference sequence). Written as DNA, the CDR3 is TGTGCCAGTAGTACGGGTCACGGAAACACCATATATTTT. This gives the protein CASSTGHGNTIYF.

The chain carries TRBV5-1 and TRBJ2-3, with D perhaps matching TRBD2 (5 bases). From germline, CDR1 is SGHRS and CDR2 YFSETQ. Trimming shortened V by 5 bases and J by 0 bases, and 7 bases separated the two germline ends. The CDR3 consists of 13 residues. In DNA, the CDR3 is TGCGCCAGCAGGGACTCTAGCACAGATACGCAGTATTTT. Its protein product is CASRDSSTDTQYF.